The entry that follows covers one TCR beta chain sequence. Its antigen remains unidentified. TCRdb keeps only in-frame clones here, not all; method: immunoSEQ multiplex PCR. The sample comprises 1,400 or so clones, about 90% of which are singletons, and about a tenth rests with the top ten. This sample is drawn from a study of T cells and Merkel cell carcinoma outcomes. General observations from the study: Reportedly, T-cell repertoire with density predicts Merkel cell carcinoma outcomes.

The germline V gene encodes CDR1 GTSNPN and CDR2 SVGIG (reference sequence). This CDR3 is built from 15 residues. V dropped 2 bases and J dropped 4 bases, with 15 bases sitting between them. V and J are TRBV30 and TRBJ1-5, with no clear D. Sequencing was carried out using tumor tissue from Merkel cell carcinoma. The TCR originated in a human donor with Merkel cell carcinoma. The CDR3 sequence is CAWSRRARRNQPQHF. DNA of the CDR3: TGTGCCTGGAGTAGGCGGGCCCGCAGGAATCAGCCCCAGCATTTT.